The rows below give T cell receptor beta chains drawn from one sample of a study of response to subunit inactivated influenza vaccine. TCRdb reprocessed the RT-PCR reads with MiXCR, giving one entry per CDR3 protein. The sample includes 710,000 or so distinct CDR3 sequences, about a sixth of them seen just once. The starting material was PBMCs from blood, obtained about 13 days after vaccination. These receptor sequences come from a man between 50 and 59 years old who received an inactivated influenza vaccine. The CDR3 runs from the conserved cysteine through the conserved F or W. The D gene is left open where the match is weak. The size of a clone is reported for some rows only, either as once, few or many, or as a class for expanded clones.

v_call,clone_size,j_call,d_call,cdr3_nt,cdr3_aa
TRBV6-1,few,TRBJ2-3,TRBD2,TGTGCCAGCAGCCCCCGGCGGGGGGGAAGCACAGATACGCAGTATTTT,CASSPRRGGSTDTQYF
TRBV20-1,NA,TRBJ2-3,NA,TGCAGTGCTACACAAAGGGGGAACACGCAGTATTTT,CSATQRGNTQYF
TRBV10-3,NA,TRBJ1-1,TRBD1,TGTGCCATCAGTGGGGGTCCCGGGACAGCTAACACTGAAGCTTTCTTT,CAISGGPGTANTEAFF
TRBV20-1,NA,TRBJ2-7,NA,TGCAGTGCTTCCCCAGGGGTCCGCTACGAGCAGTACTTC,CSASPGVRYEQYF
TRBV7-9,few,TRBJ2-2,NA,TGTGCCAGCAGCTCTGACTGGGCTACCGGGGAGCTGTTTTTT,CASSSDWATGELFF
TRBV5-1,many,TRBJ2-1,NA,TGCGCCAGCAGCTTGGGGGGAGATATGTACGTGCAGTTCTTC,CASSLGGDMYVQFF
TRBV12-3/TRBV12-4,few,TRBJ2-7,NA,TGTGCCAGCAGTTTGGAGGGACTGATCCGGGACGAGCAGTACTTC,CASSLEGLIRDEQYF
TRBV7-9,NA,TRBJ1-1,TRBD1,TGTGCCAGCAGCACAACCGGGACAGGGACCATGTACACTGAAGCTTTCTTT,CASSTTGTGTMYTEAFF
TRBV28,few,TRBJ1-1,NA,TGTGCCAGCAAATTTGGAGGCCTTGAAGCTTTCTTT,CASKFGGLEAFF
TRBV11-2,NA,TRBJ2-7,NA,TGTGCCAGCAGCTTACGTAGGGACCCAAGCTACGAGCAGTACTTC,CASSLRRDPSYEQYF
TRBV12-3/TRBV12-4,few,TRBJ2-5,TRBD2,TGTGCCAGCAGTATTAGCGGGGGTGAGACCCAGTACTTC,CASSISGGETQYF
TRBV3-1,once,TRBJ2-5,NA,TGTGCCAGCAGCCGAGGGACATCCCAGTACTTC,CASSRGTSQYF
TRBV12-3/TRBV12-4,few,TRBJ2-1,NA,TGTGCCAGCAGCCTTGAGACAGGTCGGCAACACAATGAGCAGTTCTTC,CASSLETGRQHNEQFF
TRBV3-1,few,TRBJ1-2,NA,TGTGCCAGCAGCCAAGATAGAAAGGCTGGCTACACCTTC,CASSQDRKAGYTF
TRBV27,few,TRBJ2-7,NA,TGTGCCAGCAGTTACATGGGGGAGCAGTACTTC,CASSYMGEQYF
TRBV11-2,many,TRBJ2-1,TRBD2,TGTGCCAGCAGCTTAGTTAGCGGGAGTATCGATGAGCAGTTCTTC,CASSLVSGSIDEQFF
TRBV10-3,few,TRBJ1-1,NA,TGTGCCATCAGTGACGCGTTAATGAACACTGAAGCTTTCTTT,CAISDALMNTEAFF
TRBV5-6,few,TRBJ2-7,NA,TGTGCCAGCAGCTTGGAAGGGTACGGAATGTACGAGCAGTACTTC,CASSLEGYGMYEQYF
TRBV7-2,few,TRBJ2-7,TRBD1,TGTGCCAGCAGCGCCACGACAGGGTTAACCTACGAGCAGTACTTC,CASSATTGLTYEQYF
TRBV7-8,NA,TRBJ2-1,NA,TGTGCCAGCAGCCCTAGGGTAGGGGAACGAAAAGTTTGGCAGTTCTTC,CASSPRVGERKVWQFF
TRBV4-3,many,TRBJ2-7,TRBD2,TGCGCCAGCAGCCAAGAGGTAGCGGGAGGGGTGGAGCAGTACTTC,CASSQEVAGGVEQYF